Below, 23 T cell receptor beta chains from the same sample are listed, as sequenced in a study of prognosis after radiotherapy for stage I lung cancer. Multiplex PCR in two rounds served to amplify TCR beta CDR3 from genomic DNA. It was primers specific to each TRBV and TRBJ gene that first-round PCR used. A single record per CDR3 protein comes from TCRdb applying MiXCR to the multiplex PCR reads. The table lists about 59,000 distinct CDR3 sequences, 26% of them singletons, with around 6.8% in the top ten. The specimen comprised PBMCs, sampled before or after stereotactic body radiation therapy (not recorded which). Receptor source: a donor of 50 years or more with non-small cell lung cancer.

This clonotype was observed at least ten times. The chain has TRBV5-8 and TRBJ2-1; 9 bases align to TRBD2. In germline, CDR1 is SGHTS, CDR2 YDEGEE. Trimming cost V 0 bases and J 3 bases; bases outside gene matches: 4. The CDR3 runs 16 residues. Here the CDR3 DNA reads TGTGCCAGCAGCTTGGCTAGCGGGGCGGGCTACAATGAGCAGTTCTTC. Translating gives CASSLASGAGYNEQFF.

This clonotype was picked up many times. The genes are TRBV19 and TRBJ1-2; unclear D gene. The V gene's germline CDR1 is LNHDA and CDR2 SQIVND (reference sequence). V shed 7 bases and J shed 5 bases, with 17 bases lying between them. The CDR3 runs 14 residues. The CDR3 loop reads CASTPLAGIYGYTF. The CDR3 nucleotides are TGTGCCAGTACCCCTCTAGCTGGGATATATGGCTACACCTTC.

This clonotype was observed at least ten times. The V and J genes are TRBV7-8 and TRBJ1-2; D gene uncertain. V lost 4 bases and J lost 3, with 9 bases in between. CDR1 and CDR2 from the germline V gene are SGHVS and FQNEAQ. The CDR3 covers 13 residues. CDR3 in amino acids: CASSSLGYYGYTF. The CDR3, as DNA: TGTGCCAGCAGCTCCCTCGGGTACTATGGCTACACCTTC.

This clonotype was seen ten or more times. The chain has TRBV4-3 and TRBJ2-3, with 7 bases matching TRBD2. Germline lookup yields CDR1 LGHNA and CDR2 YSLEER. This CDR3 spans 16 amino acids. J was trimmed by 2 bases and V by 0 bases; bases with no gene match: 5. The CDR3 nucleotides are TGCGCCAGCAGCCAAGATGAAACTAGCGTCACAGATACGCAGTATTTT. Translated, it gives CASSQDETSVTDTQYF.

This clonotype was recorded many times. This rearrangement joins TRBV7-9 to TRBJ2-3; D ambiguous. There are 15 residues in the CDR3. The V end lost 7 bases, the J end lost 2 bases, and 16 bases lay between the germline ends. Germline V gives CDR1 SEHNR, CDR2 FQNEAQ (reference sequence). In DNA form, the CDR3 reads TGTGCCAGCACCCCCGGTAGGGTGACCACAGATACGCAGTATTTT. Encoded protein: CASTPGRVTTDTQYF.

The sample holds many counts of this clonotype. The DNA of the CDR3 is TGTGCCAGCAGCCAAGAGATAGGAGGGGGCACGAACACCGGGGAGCTGTTTTTT. Translated: CASSQEIGGGTNTGELFF. The chain links TRBV4-2 to TRBJ2-2, with a possible D match to TRBD1 (7 bases). The germline V gene has CDR1 LGHNA and CDR2 YNFKEQ. The CDR3 loop spans 18 amino acids. The germline V and J ends were trimmed by 0 bases and 0 bases, with 14 bases remaining between them.

A word on this clonotype: With a far larger clone one base away, a read error is the likely cause. The gene calls are TRBV6-1 and TRBJ2-3; 8 nucleotides align to TRBD1. The CDR3 runs 15 residues. The germline CDR1 and CDR2 sequences are MNHNS and SASEGT. CDR3 DNA: TGTGCCGGCAGTTACCAGTCCAACAGGGGGGATACGCAGTATTTT. It codes for CAGSYQSNRGDTQYF.

Regarding this clonotype: Here the CDR3 omits its conserved ending phenylalanine or tryptophan, so a read error is the likely source. The J gene is TRBJ2-3, the V gene TRBV6-1, with 7 bases that match TRBD1. CDR1 and CDR2 from the germline V gene are MNHNS and SASEGT. This CDR3 region has 14 residues. The junction had 12 bases not matched to a gene; V was cut back by 8 bases and J by 7 bases. The CDR3 protein is CASLDREGAHTQYL. DNA for the CDR3: TGTGCCAGCTTAGACAGGGAAGGGGCACATACGCAGTATCTT.

This clonotype was seen repeatedly, ten times or more. The gene calls are TRBV25-1 and TRBJ1-5; D gene ambiguous. CDR3 size: 13 residues. With 4 bases removed from V and 3 bases from J, the gap between germline ends came to 7 bases. Germline V gene data show CDR1 as MGHDK and CDR2 as SYGVNS. As DNA, the CDR3 is TGTGCCAGCAGTGGGGCTTTCAATCAGCCCCAGCATTTT. The encoded protein is CASSGAFNQPQHF.

This clonotype has more than one count but fewer than ten. Possible read error: a much larger clone is one base away. The rearrangement joins TRBV5-1 to TRBJ2-2, with D tentatively TRBD1 or TRBD2 (5 bases each). Trimming removed 0 bases at V and 9 bases at J, with 15 bases between. The CDR3 covers 15 residues. Germline V gene data show CDR1 as SGHRS and CDR2 as YFSETQ. The CDR3 DNA follows: TGCGCCAGCAGCTTGGGACACCTGGGGACCCGGGAGCTGTTTTTT. Protein: CASSLGHLGTRELFF. The variable domain in full, completed from reference TRBV5-1 and TRBJ2-2, reads KAGVTQTPRYLIKTRGQQVTLSCSPISGHRSVSWYQQTPGQGLQFLFEYFSETQRNKGNFPGRFSGRQFSNSRSEMNVSTLELGDSALYLCASSLGHLGTRELFFGEGSRLTVL.

Points on this clonotype: This CDR3 fails to terminate in the conserved phenylalanine or tryptophan, so it likely reflects a read error. The CDR3 protein is CSARPRGYRGQEQYL. DNA for the CDR3: TGCAGTGCTAGACCCAGGGGCTACAGGGGCCAAGAGCAGTACCTC. The V call is TRBV20-1, the J call TRBJ2-7; the match to TRBD1 covers 7 bases. CDR3 length: 15 amino acids. Germline V gene data show CDR1 as DFQATT and CDR2 as SNEGSKA (reference sequence). After removal of 2 bases from V and 7 bases from J, the junction contained 14 bases not matched to a gene.

This clonotype was observed many times. This sequence joins TRBV18 and TRBJ1-6, with TRBD1 as a possible D gene (5 bases). The V and J ends lost 3 bases and 9 bases respectively, with 15 bases between them. Germline V CDR1 and CDR2: KGHSH, LQKENI. This CDR3 has 15 residues. The CDR3 DNA reads as TGTGCCAGCTCACCGGGGCAGGGTGAAGGTTCACCCCTCCACTTT. Protein: CASSPGQGEGSPLHF.

This clonotype was seen at least ten times. The chain is built from TRBV20-1 and TRBJ2-2; possible D gene TRBD2, 6 bases. V lost 3 bases and J 4 bases, leaving 18 bases between the germline ends. The CDR3 consists of 16 residues. Germline V gives CDR1 DFQATT, CDR2 SNEGSKA (reference sequence). The chain's CDR3 is CSARGPGLNPTGELFF. The CDR3 nucleotides read TGCAGTGCTAGGGGGCCGGGACTCAACCCCACCGGGGAGCTGTTTTTT.

This clonotype has a single count. At one boundary the junction diverges from the germline segment, which might be a read error. The V call is TRBV6-1, the J call TRBJ1-6; no clear D. This CDR3 spans 14 amino acids. CDR1 is MNHNS and CDR2 is SASEGT in the germline V gene. The CDR3 region is CASSPRGASTHLHF. CDR3 DNA: TGTGCTAGCAGTCCCCGAGGAGCCTCGACACACCTCCACTTT.

This clonotype was picked up many times. The V gene is TRBV19, the J gene TRBJ2-3; TRBD1 matches 7 bases. The CDR3 runs to 13 residues. V lost 4 bases to trimming and J lost 4 bases; unmatched junction nucleotides: 2. CDR1 is LNHDA and CDR2 is SQIVND in the germline V gene (reference sequence). The CDR3 sequence: CASSKGGPDTQYF. In DNA, the CDR3 is TGTGCCAGTAGTAAAGGGGGCCCAGATACGCAGTATTTT.

Concerning this clonotype itself: This likely stems from a read error, as it lies one base from a far larger clone. CDR3 coding DNA: TGTGCCAGCAGTTACACCACAGGGGGCGCGGAGCCCGGGGATCTGTTTTTT. It encodes CASSYTTGGAEPGDLFF. This rearrangement joins TRBV6-9 to TRBJ2-2; TRBD1 agrees at 9 bases. Germline V gene data show CDR1 as MNHGY and CDR2 as SVAAGI. The CDR3 contains 17 residues.

In this sample, this clonotype turned up many times. V and J are TRBV20-1 and TRBJ2-5, with 7 nucleotides matching TRBD2. Trimming removed 1 base from V and 1 base from J; junction bases left unmatched: 6. The CDR3 has 15 residues. Germline V gene lookup returns CDR1 DFQATT and CDR2 SNEGSKA (reference sequence). CDR3 sequence reads: CSARVLGGGQETQYF. CDR3 nucleotides: TGCAGTGCTAGAGTACTGGGGGGGGGCCAAGAGACCCAGTACTTC.

This rearrangement joins TRBV6-1 to TRBJ2-7; D may be TRBD1 (7 bases). The germline gives CDR1 MNHNS, CDR2 SASEGT. The CDR3 runs to 13 residues. The V end was cut by 8 bases, the J end by 5 bases, with 16 bases between. Here the CDR3 reads CASQGGSSNEQYF. The CDR3 DNA reads as TGTGCCAGCCAGGGGGGAAGCTCAAACGAGCAGTACTTC.

There are many counts of this clonotype. The chain couples TRBV5-5 to TRBJ2-1; TRBD1 might be the D (6 bases). The CDR3 sequence is 15 residues long. Looked up from germline, CDR1 is SGHKS and CDR2 is YYEKEE (reference sequence). V dropped 4 bases and J dropped 2 bases, with 13 bases sitting between them. CDR3 sequence (DNA): TGTGCCAGCAGCCGAACAGGGAGCACCTACAATGAGCAGTTCTTC. Encoded protein: CASSRTGSTYNEQFF.

Ten or more counts support this clonotype. The chain has TRBV6-2 or TRBV6-3 and TRBJ2-1, with D tentatively TRBD1 or TRBD2 (5 bases each). Trimming took off 5 bases at V and 5 bases at J, with 25 bases between the two ends. The germline V gene has CDR1 MNHEY and CDR2 SVGEGT. The CDR3 spans 18 residues. CDR3 DNA sequence: TGTGCCAGCAGTGGAGTCCTTTCATGGGGCAGAGGGGACAATGAGCAGTTCTTC. Its translation is CASSGVLSWGRGDNEQFF.

About this clonotype: A much larger clone lies one base from this, so it may be a read error. The J gene is TRBJ1-1, the V gene TRBV7-9, with 12 bases lining up with TRBD1. V lost 4 bases, J lost 11 bases, and 8 bases stayed unmatched. The CDR3 runs 14 residues. From germline, CDR1 is SEHNR and CDR2 FQNEAQ (reference sequence). DNA for the CDR3: TGTGCCAGCAGCTCCCCGGGACAGGGGGCTTCGGCTTTCTTT. It specifies CASSSPGQGASAFF.

This rearrangement joins TRBV18 to TRBJ1-1; 9 bases are a match to TRBD1. This CDR3 has 16 residues. Germline CDR1 reads KGHSH; CDR2 reads LQKENI. The V segment lost 1 base and the J segment 0 bases; nucleotides outside the gene matches: 3. The CDR3 nucleotides are TGTGCCAGCTCACCACAGGACAGGGGTATGAACACTGAAGCTTTCTTT. It translates to CASSPQDRGMNTEAFF.

Ten or more counts support this clonotype. The V gene is TRBV9, the J gene TRBJ2-1, with D possibly being TRBD2 (5 bases). Trimming stripped 5 bases from V and 6 bases from J, with 12 bases between. Germline-derived CDR1 and CDR2 are SGDLS and YYNGEE. This CDR3 spans 13 amino acids. Written as DNA, the CDR3 is TGTGCCAGCAGTTCGGACGGGATCAATGAGCAGTTCTTC. It is translated as CASSSDGINEQFF.